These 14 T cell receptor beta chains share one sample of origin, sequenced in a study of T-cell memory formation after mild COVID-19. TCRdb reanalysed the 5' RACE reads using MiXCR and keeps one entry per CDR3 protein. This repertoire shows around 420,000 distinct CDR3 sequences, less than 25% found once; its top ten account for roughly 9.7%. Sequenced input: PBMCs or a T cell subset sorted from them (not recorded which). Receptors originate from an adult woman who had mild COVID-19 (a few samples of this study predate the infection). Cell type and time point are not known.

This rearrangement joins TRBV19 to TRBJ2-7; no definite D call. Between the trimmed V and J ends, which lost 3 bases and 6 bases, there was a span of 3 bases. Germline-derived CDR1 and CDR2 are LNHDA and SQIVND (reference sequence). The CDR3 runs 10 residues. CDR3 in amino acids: CASSMGEQYF. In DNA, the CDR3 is TGTGCCAGTAGTATGGGCGAGCAGTACTTC.

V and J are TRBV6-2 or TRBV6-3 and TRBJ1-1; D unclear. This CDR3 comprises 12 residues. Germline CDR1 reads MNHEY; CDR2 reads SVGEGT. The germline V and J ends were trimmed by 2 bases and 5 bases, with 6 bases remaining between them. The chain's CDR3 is CASSYGVTEAFF. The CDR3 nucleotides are TGTGCCAGCAGTTACGGGGTAACTGAAGCTTTCTTT.

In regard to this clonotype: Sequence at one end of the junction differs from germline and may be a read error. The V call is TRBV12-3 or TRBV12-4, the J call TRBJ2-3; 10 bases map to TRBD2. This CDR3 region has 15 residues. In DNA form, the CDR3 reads TGTGCCAGCAGTCAAACTAGCGGGATCACAGATTCGCAGTATTTT. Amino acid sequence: CASSQTSGITDSQYF.

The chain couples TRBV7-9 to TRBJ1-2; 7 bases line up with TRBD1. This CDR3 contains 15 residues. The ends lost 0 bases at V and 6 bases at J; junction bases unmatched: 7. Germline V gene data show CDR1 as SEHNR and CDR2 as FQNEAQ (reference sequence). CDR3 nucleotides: TGTGCCAGCAGCTTAGCAGGGGGCGACCATGATGGCTACACCTTC. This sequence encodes CASSLAGGDHDGYTF.

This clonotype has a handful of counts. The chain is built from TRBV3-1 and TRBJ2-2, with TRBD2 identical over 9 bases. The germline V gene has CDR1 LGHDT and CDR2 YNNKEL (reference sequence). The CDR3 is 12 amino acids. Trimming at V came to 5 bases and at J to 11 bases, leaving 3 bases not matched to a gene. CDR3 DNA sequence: TGTGCCAGCAGCTGGGGACTAGCAGAGCTGTTTTTT. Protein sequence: CASSWGLAELFF. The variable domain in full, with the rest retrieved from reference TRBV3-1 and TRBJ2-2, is DTAVSQTPKYLVTQMGNDKSIKCEQNLGHDTMYWYKQDSKKFLKIMFSYNNKELIINETVPNRFSPKSPDKAHLNLHINSLELGDSAVYFCASSWGLAELFFGEGSRLTVL.

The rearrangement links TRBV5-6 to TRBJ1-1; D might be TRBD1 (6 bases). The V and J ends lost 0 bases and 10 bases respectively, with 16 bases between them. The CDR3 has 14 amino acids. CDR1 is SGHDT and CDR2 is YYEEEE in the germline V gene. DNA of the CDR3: TGTGCCAGCAGCTTGGGGCAGGGGTACGGTTCAGCTTTCTTT. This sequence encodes CASSLGQGYGSAFF. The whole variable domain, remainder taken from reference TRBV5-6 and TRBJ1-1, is DAGVTQSPTHLIKTRGQQVTLRCSPKSGHDTVSWYQQALGQGPQFIFQYYEEEERQRGNFPDRFSGHQFPNYSSELNVNALLLGDSALYLCASSLGQGYGSAFFGQGTRLTVV.

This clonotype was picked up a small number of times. The CDR3 sequence: CASSYAGRSTDTQYF. In nucleotides, the CDR3 is TGTGCCAGCAGTTACGCGGGACGAAGCACAGATACGCAGTATTTT. The chain uses TRBV6-6 and TRBJ2-3, with a tentative D call TRBD2 (6 bases). CDR1 is MNHNY, CDR2 SVGAGI, per germline (reference sequence). This CDR3 region has 15 residues. V gave up 2 bases and J gave up 0 bases, with 9 bases separating them.

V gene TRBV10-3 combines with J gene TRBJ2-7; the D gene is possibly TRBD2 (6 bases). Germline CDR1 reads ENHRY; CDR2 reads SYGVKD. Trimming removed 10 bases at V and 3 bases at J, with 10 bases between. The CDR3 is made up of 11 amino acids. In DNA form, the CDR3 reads TGTGCCACGGGACTGGGCTACGAGCAGTACTTC. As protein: CATGLGYEQYF.

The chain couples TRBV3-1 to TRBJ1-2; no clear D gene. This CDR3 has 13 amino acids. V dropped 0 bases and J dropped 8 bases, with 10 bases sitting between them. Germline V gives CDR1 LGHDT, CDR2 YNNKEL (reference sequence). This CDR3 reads CASSQEWRPGYTF. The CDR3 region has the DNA TGTGCCAGCAGCCAAGAGTGGAGGCCGGGCTACACCTTC. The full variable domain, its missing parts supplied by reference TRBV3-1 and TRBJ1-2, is DTAVSQTPKYLVTQMGNDKSIKCEQNLGHDTMYWYKQDSKKFLKIMFSYNNKELIINETVPNRFSPKSPDKAHLNLHINSLELGDSAVYFCASSQEWRPGYTFGSGTRLTVV.

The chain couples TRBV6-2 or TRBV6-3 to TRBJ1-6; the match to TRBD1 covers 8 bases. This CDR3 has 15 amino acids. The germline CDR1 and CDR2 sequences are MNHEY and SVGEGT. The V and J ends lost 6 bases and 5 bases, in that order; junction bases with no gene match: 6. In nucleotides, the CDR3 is TGTGCCAGCAGCCCCAGGGGGCGAAATAATTCACCCCTCCACTTT. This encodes CASSPRGRNNSPLHF.

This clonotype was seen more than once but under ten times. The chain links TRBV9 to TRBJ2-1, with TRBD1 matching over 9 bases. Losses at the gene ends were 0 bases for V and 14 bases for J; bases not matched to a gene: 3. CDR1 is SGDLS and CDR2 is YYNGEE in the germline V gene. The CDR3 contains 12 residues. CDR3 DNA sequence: TGTGCCAGCAGCGTAGAGGGACAGGGAAAGTTCTTC. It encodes CASSVEGQGKFF.

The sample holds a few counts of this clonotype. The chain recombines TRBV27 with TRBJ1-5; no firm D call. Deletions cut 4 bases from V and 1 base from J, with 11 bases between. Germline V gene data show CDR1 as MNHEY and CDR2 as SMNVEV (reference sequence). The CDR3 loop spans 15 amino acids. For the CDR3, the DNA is TGTGCCAGCAGTTCCATGGGTTTCAGCAATCAGCCCCAGCATTTT. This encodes CASSSMGFSNQPQHF.

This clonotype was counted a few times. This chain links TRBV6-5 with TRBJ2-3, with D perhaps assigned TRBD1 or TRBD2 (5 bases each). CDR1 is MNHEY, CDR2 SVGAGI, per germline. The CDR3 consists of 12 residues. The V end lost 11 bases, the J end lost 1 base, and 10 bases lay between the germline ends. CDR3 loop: CACRGGTDTQYF. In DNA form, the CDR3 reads TGTGCCTGCCGGGGCGGCACAGATACGCAGTATTTT.

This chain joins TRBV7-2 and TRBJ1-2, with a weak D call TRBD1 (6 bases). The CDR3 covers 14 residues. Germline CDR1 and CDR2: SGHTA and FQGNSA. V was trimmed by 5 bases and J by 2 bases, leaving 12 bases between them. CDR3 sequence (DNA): TGTGCCAGCAGCCCAGGGGTTCCCAACTATGGCTACACCTTC. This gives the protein CASSPGVPNYGYTF.